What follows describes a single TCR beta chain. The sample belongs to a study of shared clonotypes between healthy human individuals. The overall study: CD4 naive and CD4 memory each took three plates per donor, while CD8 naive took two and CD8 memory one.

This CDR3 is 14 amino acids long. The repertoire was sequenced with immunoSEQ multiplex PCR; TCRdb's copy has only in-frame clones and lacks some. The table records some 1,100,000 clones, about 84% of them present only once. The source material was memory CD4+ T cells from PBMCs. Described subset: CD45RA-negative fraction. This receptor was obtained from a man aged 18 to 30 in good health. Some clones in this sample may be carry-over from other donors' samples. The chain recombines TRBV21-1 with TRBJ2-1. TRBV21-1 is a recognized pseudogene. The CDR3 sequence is CASSKGRTPLGQFF. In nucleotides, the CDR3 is TGTGCCAGCAGCAAAGGCCGCACCCCCCTGGGGCAGTTCTTC.